These T cell receptor beta chains were read from a single sample in a study of CD8 T cells in ankylosing spondylitis. One entry per CDR3 protein, called by TCRdb with MiXCR from the 5' RACE reads. Of 250,000 to 350,000 distinct CDR3 sequences listed, around 20% are singletons. Input material: blood, either unsorted or a sorted T cell fraction (not recorded which). The receptors were gathered from a female donor with ankylosing spondylitis or in good health (not recorded which). Each CDR3 is given with its conserved first and last residue. Fields, in order: D gene, clone size, J gene, V gene, CDR3 DNA, CDR3 protein. A D gene is named only where the DNA matches it firmly. Part of the rows lack a size; the others show once, few, many or a class for expanded clones.

NA | few | TRBJ1-1 | TRBV12-3/TRBV12-4 | TGTGCCAGCAGTCCCGGAGGGCTGAACACTGAAGCTTTCTTT | CASSPGGLNTEAFF
TRBD1 | NA | TRBJ2-7 | TRBV7-9 | TGTGCCAGCAGCTTTACAGGGGGAGGCGAGCAGTACTTC | CASSFTGGGEQYF
NA | NA | TRBJ2-1 | TRBV20-1 | TGCAGTGCTAGGGAGTTCTTTGGCCCTCTGGCGGGGCTATACAATGAGCAGTTCTTC | CSAREFFGPLAGLYNEQFF
NA | NA | TRBJ2-3 | TRBV5-1 | TGCGCCAGCAGCTTGTATGGGGGGCAATCAGATACGCAGTATTTT | CASSLYGGQSDTQYF
TRBD1 | few | TRBJ1-2 | TRBV9 | TGTGCCAGCAGCGTTCTAACACAGGGGGATGATGGCTACACCTTC | CASSVLTQGDDGYTF
NA | once | TRBJ2-2 | TRBV6-2/TRBV6-3 | TGTGCCAGCAGACGCGAGGGTTTCCGGGAGCTGGTTTTT | CASRREGFRELVF
NA | NA | TRBJ2-2 | TRBV12-3/TRBV12-4 | TGTGCCAGCAGGGGCCGAAGCACCGGGGAGCTGTTTTTT | CASRGRSTGELFF
NA | NA | TRBJ2-7 | TRBV10-3 | TGTGCCACCCTAGCTACTAGAGACTACGAGCAGTACTTC | CATLATRDYEQYF
TRBD2 | NA | TRBJ2-6 | TRBV5-4 | TGTGCCAGCAGCAAAGCGGGATACTTGTCTGGGGCCAACGTCCTGACTTTC | CASSKAGYLSGANVLTF
NA | NA | TRBJ2-1 | TRBV5-1 | TGCGCCAGCAGCCCCACCGGGGCATACCACAATGAGCAGTTCTTC | CASSPTGAYHNEQFF
TRBD1 | many | TRBJ1-6 | TRBV12-3/TRBV12-4 | TGTGCCAGCAGGCCGGACAGGGGACACTCCTTGACCCTCCACTTT | CASRPDRGHSLTLHF
NA | NA | TRBJ2-5 | TRBV20-1 | TGCAGTGCACCCCCTGGAACCCAAGAGACCCAGTACTTC | CSAPPGTQETQYF
NA | NA | TRBJ1-4 | TRBV6-1 | TGTGCCAGCAGTGAGGGCAGAACTAATGAAAAACTGTTTTTT | CASSEGRTNEKLFF
NA | few | TRBJ2-3 | TRBV7-2 | TGTGCCAGCAGCTTAGACGGGAGACGCACAGATACGCAGTATTTT | CASSLDGRRTDTQYF
NA | few | TRBJ2-3 | TRBV4-3 | TGCGCCAGCAGCCAAGTTTGGGGGGGCAGGCAATCCACAGATACGCAGTATTTT | CASSQVWGGRQSTDTQYF
NA | NA | TRBJ1-5 | TRBV20-1 | TGCAGTGTCACGGCCAGGGCTAACAATCAGCCCCAGCATTTT | CSVTARANNQPQHF
NA | NA | TRBJ2-3 | TRBV20-1 | TGCAGTGCCCAGGGGCTAGCAGGAAGCACAGATACGCAGTATTTT | CSAQGLAGSTDTQYF
TRBD1 | NA | TRBJ2-3 | TRBV6-2/TRBV6-3 | TGTGCCAGCAGTTACTCTTGGACAGGGTTCACAGATACGCAGTATTTT | CASSYSWTGFTDTQYF
NA | many | TRBJ1-3 | TRBV15 | TGTGCCACCAGCAGAGATCAACGCTCGGCGGGCACCATATATTTT | CATSRDQRSAGTIYF
NA | many | TRBJ2-7 | TRBV12-3/TRBV12-4 | TGTGCCAGCAGTTTAGAAATGGGGATCGGCGAGCAGTACTTC | CASSLEMGIGEQYF
NA | few | TRBJ1-2 | TRBV10-3 | TGTGCCATCAGTGGGAGCAGGAACTATGGCTACACCTTC | CAISGSRNYGYTF
TRBD2 | NA | TRBJ2-1 | TRBV27 | TGTGCCAGCAGTTTGGGCGGGAGGGCCGGGAATGAGCAGTTCTTC | CASSLGGRAGNEQFF
NA | NA | TRBJ2-5 | TRBV29-1 | TGCAGCGTTGGGTGGGGAAGGGGAGAGACCCAGTACTTC | CSVGWGRGETQYF
NA | NA | TRBJ2-1 | TRBV4-2 | TGTGCCAGCAGCCAAGGAATTAGTTTTCGATTCAATGAGCAGTTCTTC | CASSQGISFRFNEQFF
NA | NA | TRBJ1-2 | TRBV7-9 | TGTGCCAGCAGCCACCCAGACCCGGGATTATATGGCTACACCTTC | CASSHPDPGLYGYTF
TRBD2 | NA | TRBJ2-3 | TRBV20-1 | TGCAGTCCGGCTAGCGGGAGGAGGGGGGATACGCAGTATTTT | CSPASGRRGDTQYF
NA | NA | TRBJ2-1 | TRBV12-5 | TGTGCTAGTGGCCTTACCGGGAAATCGAGTGAGCAGTTCTTC | CASGLTGKSSEQFF
NA | NA | TRBJ2-2 | TRBV11-2 | TGTGCCAGCAGCCTCCTGGGTCAAGCGAACACCGGGGAGCTGTTTTTT | CASSLLGQANTGELFF
TRBD1 | few | TRBJ2-7 | TRBV6-5 | TGTGCCAGCAGTTTGACGGGGACAGCTCCCCAGGGGGAGCAGTACTTC | CASSLTGTAPQGEQYF
TRBD1 | NA | TRBJ2-1 | TRBV20-1 | TGCAGTGCAGACAGGGGCGGAAACAATGAGCAGTTCTTC | CSADRGGNNEQFF
NA | NA | TRBJ2-5 | TRBV20-1 | TGCAGTGGGCAATTGGGAGGCGGGGAGACCCAGTACTTC | CSGQLGGGETQYF
NA | NA | TRBJ2-1 | TRBV6-1 | TGTGCCAGCAGGGGGGGTCTGCGGGCGGAGCAGTTCTTC | CASRGGLRAEQFF
TRBD2 | few | TRBJ2-7 | TRBV27 | TGTGCCAGCAGTACCGGGACTAGTCTGCACGAGCAGTACTTC | CASSTGTSLHEQYF
NA | few | TRBJ1-1 | TRBV5-6 | TGTGCCAGCAGCCAGGGACCGAGGGACACTGAAGCTTTCTTT | CASSQGPRDTEAFF
NA | NA | TRBJ2-1 | TRBV12-3/TRBV12-4 | TGTGCCAGCAGCCCCGCTCCAGTTACCTACAATGAGCAGTTCTTC | CASSPAPVTYNEQFF
TRBD2 | NA | TRBJ2-1 | TRBV25-1 | TGTGCCAGCAGTGAATTTAGCGGGAGAGCGGGGAATGAGCAGTTCTTC | CASSEFSGRAGNEQFF
NA | NA | TRBJ2-1 | TRBV5-6 | TGTGCCAGCAGACCCCGGGCGGGCCGGGGCAATGAGCAGTTCTTC | CASRPRAGRGNEQFF
NA | NA | TRBJ2-3 | TRBV28 | TGTGCCAGCAGTTCCCTGGGCTTCAAAGGGGATACGCAGTATTTT | CASSSLGFKGDTQYF
NA | few | TRBJ1-1 | TRBV27 | TGTGCCAGCACCCTTGAAGCTTTCTTT | CASTLEAFF
TRBD2 | few | TRBJ2-7 | TRBV20-1 | TGCAGTGCCCTCCCGGGGGGGACTCCGAGCTCCTACGAGCAGTACTTC | CSALPGGTPSSYEQYF
TRBD1 | many | TRBJ2-1 | TRBV5-1 | TGCGCCAGCAGCTGGGACAGGGATAGCCATGAGCAGTTCTTC | CASSWDRDSHEQFF
TRBD1 | NA | TRBJ1-5 | TRBV12-3/TRBV12-4 | TGTGCCAGCAGTTTGAGCCAGGGGGCGGAAATGGCCCAGCATTTT | CASSLSQGAEMAQHF
TRBD1 | few | TRBJ2-1 | TRBV5-1 | TGCGCCAGCAGCACGCAGGGGGTTGAGCAGTTCTTC | CASSTQGVEQFF
NA | NA | TRBJ1-1 | TRBV20-1 | TGCAGTGCTAGTAATGGCAGATCGGACACTGAAGCTTTCTTT | CSASNGRSDTEAFF
NA | NA | TRBJ2-5 | TRBV9 | TGTGCCAGCAGCGTCTCTGAAGGCGGTGGAGAGACCCAGTACTTC | CASSVSEGGGETQYF
NA | NA | TRBJ2-4 | TRBV6-1 | TGTGCCAGCAGTCCTATAGGGGTAGCCAAAAACATTCAGTACTTC | CASSPIGVAKNIQYF
TRBD1 | few | TRBJ1-2 | TRBV20-1 | TGCAGTGCTAGGGGAGAGACAGGGACCCACTATGGCTACACCTTC | CSARGETGTHYGYTF
NA | many | TRBJ2-3 | TRBV6-5 | TGTGCCAGCAGTTATGGCCGCCCGATGCCAGATACGCAGTATTTT | CASSYGRPMPDTQYF
NA | NA | TRBJ2-5 | TRBV20-1 | TGCAGTGCTAGTGTCTGGGCGGAGGAGACCCAGTACTTC | CSASVWAEETQYF
TRBD1 | few | TRBJ2-5 | TRBV6-1 | TGTGCCAGCGATCCGGGACAGGGGAGAGAGACCCAGTACTTC | CASDPGQGRETQYF
NA | few | TRBJ2-7 | TRBV7-9 | TGTGCCAGCACCCCGGCGGGATCAGCCTACGAGCAGTACTTC | CASTPAGSAYEQYF